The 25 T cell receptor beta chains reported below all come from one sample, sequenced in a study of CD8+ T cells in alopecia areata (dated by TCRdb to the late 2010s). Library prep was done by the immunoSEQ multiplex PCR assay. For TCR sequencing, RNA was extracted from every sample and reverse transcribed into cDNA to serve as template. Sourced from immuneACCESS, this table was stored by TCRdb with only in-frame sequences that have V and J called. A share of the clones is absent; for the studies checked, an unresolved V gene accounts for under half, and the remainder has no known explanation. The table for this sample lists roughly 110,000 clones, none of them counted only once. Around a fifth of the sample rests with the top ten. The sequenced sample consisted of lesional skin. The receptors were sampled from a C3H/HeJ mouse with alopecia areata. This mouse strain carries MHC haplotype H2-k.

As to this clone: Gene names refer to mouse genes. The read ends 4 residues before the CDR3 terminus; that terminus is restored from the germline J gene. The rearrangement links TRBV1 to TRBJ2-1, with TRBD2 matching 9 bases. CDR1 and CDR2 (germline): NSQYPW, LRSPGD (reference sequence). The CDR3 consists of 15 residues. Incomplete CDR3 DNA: TGCACCTGCAGTGCAGTTATGGGGGGGCGGGCT. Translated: CTCSAVMGGRA. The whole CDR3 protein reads CTCSAVMGGRAEQFF.

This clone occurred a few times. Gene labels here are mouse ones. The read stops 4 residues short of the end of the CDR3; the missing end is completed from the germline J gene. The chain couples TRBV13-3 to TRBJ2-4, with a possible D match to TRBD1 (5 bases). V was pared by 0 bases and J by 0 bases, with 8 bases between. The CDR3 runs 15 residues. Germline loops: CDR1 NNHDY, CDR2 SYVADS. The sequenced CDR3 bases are TGTGCCAGCAGTGATGCTCCAGGGAGTCAAAAC. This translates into CASSDAPGSQN. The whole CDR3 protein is CASSDAPGSQNTLYF.

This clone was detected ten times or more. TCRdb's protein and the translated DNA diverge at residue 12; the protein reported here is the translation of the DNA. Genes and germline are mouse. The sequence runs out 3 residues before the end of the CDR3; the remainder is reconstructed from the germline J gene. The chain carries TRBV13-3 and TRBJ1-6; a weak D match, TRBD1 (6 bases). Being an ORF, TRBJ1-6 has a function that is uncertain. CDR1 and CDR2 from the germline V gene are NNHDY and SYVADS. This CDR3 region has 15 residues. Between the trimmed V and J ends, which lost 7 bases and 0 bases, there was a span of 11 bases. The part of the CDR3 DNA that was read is TGTGCCAGCGCGGGACAAAATTCCTATAATTCGCCC. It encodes CASAGQNSYNSP. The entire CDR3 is CASAGQNSYNSPLYF.

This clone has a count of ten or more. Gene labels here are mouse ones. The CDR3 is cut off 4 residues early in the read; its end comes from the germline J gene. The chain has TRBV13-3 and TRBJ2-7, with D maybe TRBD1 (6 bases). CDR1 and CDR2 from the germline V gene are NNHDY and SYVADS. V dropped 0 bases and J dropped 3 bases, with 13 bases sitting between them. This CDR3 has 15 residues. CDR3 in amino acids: CASSDAPGVLYEQYF. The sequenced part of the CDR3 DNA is TGTGCCAGCAGTGATGCACCAGGGGTCCTCTAT.

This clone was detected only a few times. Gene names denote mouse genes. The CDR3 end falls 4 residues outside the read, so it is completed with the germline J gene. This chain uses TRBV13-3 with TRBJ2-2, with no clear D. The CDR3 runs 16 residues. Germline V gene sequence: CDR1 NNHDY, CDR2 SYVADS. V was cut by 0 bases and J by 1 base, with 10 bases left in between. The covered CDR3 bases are TGTGCCAGCAGTGATGCGTCAGCTTTAAACACCGGG. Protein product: CASSDASALNTG. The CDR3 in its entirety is CASSDASALNTGQLYF.

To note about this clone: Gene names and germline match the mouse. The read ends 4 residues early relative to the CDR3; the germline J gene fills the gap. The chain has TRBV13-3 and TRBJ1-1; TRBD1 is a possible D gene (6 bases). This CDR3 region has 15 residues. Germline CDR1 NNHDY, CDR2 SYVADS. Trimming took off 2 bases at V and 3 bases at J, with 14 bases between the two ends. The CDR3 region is CASSESGEGDTEVFF. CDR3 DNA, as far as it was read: TGTGCCAGCAGTGAATCAGGGGAAGGGGACACA.

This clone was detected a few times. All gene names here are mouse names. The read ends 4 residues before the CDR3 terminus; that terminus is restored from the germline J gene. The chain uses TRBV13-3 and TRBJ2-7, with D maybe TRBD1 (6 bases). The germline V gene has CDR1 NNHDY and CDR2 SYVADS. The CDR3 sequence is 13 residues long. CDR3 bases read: TGTGCCAGCAGTGAGGGACAAAAATAT. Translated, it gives CASSEGQKY. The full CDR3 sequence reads CASSEGQKYEQYF.

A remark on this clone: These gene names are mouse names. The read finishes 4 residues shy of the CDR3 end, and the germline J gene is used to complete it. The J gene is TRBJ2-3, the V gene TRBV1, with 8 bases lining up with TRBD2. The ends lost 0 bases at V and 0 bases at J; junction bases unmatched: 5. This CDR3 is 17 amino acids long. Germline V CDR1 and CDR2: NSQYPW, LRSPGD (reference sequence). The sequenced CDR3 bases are TGCACCTGCAGTGCAGATGGGGGGGAGAGTAGTGCAGAA. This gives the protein CTCSADGGESSAE. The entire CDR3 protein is CTCSADGGESSAETLYF.

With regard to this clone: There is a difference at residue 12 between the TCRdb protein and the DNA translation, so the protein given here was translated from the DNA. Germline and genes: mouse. CDR3 sequence reads: CASSDPGQNNSPLYF. CDR3 DNA, as far as it was read: TGTGCCAGCAGTGATCCGGGACAAAATAATTCGCCC. The chain has TRBV13-1 and TRBJ1-6, with D possibly being TRBD1 (6 bases). The observed sequence ends 3 residues before the CDR3 terminus, with the missing tail filled in from the germline J gene. TRBJ1-6 counts as an open reading frame of uncertain function. This CDR3 spans 15 amino acids. CDR1 is NSHNY and CDR2 is SYGAGN in the germline V gene. Trimming left V 1 base short and J 5 bases short, with 10 bases between.

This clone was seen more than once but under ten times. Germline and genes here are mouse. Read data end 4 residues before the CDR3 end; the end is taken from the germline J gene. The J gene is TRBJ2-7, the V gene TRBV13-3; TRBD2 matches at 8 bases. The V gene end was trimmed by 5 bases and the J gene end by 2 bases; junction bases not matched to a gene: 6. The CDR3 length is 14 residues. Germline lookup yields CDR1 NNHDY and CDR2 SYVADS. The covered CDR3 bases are TGTGCCAGCAGCCAGACTGGGGCCCCCTAT. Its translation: CASSQTGAPY. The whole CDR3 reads CASSQTGAPYEQYF.

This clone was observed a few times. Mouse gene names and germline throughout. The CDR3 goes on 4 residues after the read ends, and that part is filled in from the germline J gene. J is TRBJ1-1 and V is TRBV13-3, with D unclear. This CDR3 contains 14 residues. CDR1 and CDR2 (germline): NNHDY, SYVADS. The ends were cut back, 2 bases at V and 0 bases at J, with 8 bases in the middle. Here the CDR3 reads CASSETIANTEVFF. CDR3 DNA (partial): TGTGCCAGCAGTGAGACAATTGCAAACACA.

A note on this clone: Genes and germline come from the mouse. The CDR3 bases that were read are TGTGCCAGCAGGGCCCCGGGACAGTATGCT. This codes for CASRAPGQYA. The entire CDR3 protein reads CASRAPGQYAEQFF. The chain couples TRBV19 to TRBJ2-1; 7 bases are shared with TRBD1. The read ends 4 residues early relative to the CDR3; the germline J gene fills the gap. With 5 bases clipped from V and 4 bases from J, the junction kept 6 bases outside the gene matches. From germline, CDR1 is FNHDT and CDR2 SITEND (reference sequence). The length of the CDR3 is 14 residues.

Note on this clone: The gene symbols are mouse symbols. The DNA read from the CDR3 is TGTGCCAGCAGTGATGCAGGGCAGGGCACCGGG. It specifies CASSDAGQGTG. The whole CDR3 protein is CASSDAGQGTGQLYF. This chain uses TRBV13-1 with TRBJ2-2; the D gene is possibly TRBD1 (5 bases). The DNA ends 4 residues before the CDR3 does, and the rest of the CDR3 is filled in from the germline J gene. With 0 bases removed from V and 4 bases from J, the gap between germline ends came to 10 bases. CDR3 length equals 15 residues. Germline assignment: CDR1 NSHNY and CDR2 SYGAGN.

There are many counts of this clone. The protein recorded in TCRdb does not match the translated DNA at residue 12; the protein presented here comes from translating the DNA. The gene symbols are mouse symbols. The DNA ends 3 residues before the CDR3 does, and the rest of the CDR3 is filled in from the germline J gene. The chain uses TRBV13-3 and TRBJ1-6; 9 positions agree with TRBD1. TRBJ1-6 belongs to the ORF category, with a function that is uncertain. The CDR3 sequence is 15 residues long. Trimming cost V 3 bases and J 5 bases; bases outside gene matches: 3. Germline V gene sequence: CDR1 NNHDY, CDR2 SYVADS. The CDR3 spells CASSARDRDNSPLYF. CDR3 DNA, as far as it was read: TGTGCCAGCAGTGCCCGGGACAGGGATAATTCGCCC.

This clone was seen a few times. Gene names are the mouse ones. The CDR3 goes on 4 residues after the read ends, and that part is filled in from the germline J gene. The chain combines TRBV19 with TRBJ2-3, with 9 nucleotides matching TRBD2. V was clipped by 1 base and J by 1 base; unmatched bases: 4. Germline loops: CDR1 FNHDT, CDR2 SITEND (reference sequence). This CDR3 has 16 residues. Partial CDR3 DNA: TGTGCCAGCAGTATAAGACTGGGGGTGGGTGCAGAA. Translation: CASSIRLGVGAE. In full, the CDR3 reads CASSIRLGVGAETLYF.

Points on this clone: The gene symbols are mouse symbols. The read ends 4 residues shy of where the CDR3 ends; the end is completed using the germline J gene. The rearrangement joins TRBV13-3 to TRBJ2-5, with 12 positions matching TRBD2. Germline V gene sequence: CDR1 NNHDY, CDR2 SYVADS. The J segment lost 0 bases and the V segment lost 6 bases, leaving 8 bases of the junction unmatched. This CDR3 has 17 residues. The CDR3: CASNPGLGGRNQDTQYF. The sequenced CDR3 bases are TGTGCCAGCAATCCGGGACTGGGGGGAAGGAACCAAGAC. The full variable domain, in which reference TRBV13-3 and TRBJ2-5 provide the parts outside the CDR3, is EAAVTQSPRSKVAVTGGKVTLSCHQTNNHDYMYWYRQDTGHGLRLIHYSYVADSTEKGDIPDGYKASRPSQENFSLILELASLSQTAVYFCASNPGLGGRNQDTQYFGPGTRLLVL.

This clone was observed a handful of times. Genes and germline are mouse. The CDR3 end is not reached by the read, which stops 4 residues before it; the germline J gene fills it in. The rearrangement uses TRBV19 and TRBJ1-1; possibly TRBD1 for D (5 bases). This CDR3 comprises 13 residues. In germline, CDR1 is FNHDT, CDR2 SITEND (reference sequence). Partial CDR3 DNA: TGTGCCAGCAGTCCCTACAGGACCCCA. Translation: CASSPYRTP. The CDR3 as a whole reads CASSPYRTPEVFF.

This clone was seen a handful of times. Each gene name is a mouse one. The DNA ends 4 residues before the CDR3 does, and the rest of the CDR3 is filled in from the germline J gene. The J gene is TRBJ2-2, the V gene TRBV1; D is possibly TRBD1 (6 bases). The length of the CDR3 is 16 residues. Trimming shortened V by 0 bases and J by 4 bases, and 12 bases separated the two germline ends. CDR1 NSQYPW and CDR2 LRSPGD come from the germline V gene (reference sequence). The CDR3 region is CTCSADRGGRTGQLYF. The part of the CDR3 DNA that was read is TGCACCTGCAGTGCAGACAGGGGAGGGCGCACCGGG.

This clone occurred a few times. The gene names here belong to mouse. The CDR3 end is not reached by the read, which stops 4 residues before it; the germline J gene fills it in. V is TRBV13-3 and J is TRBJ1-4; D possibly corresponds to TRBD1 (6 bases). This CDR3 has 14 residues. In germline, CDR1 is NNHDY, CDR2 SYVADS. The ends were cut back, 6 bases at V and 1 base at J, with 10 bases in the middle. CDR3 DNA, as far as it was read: TGTGCCAGCACCCCAGGGGATTCCAACGAA. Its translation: CASTPGDSNE. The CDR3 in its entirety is CASTPGDSNERLFF.

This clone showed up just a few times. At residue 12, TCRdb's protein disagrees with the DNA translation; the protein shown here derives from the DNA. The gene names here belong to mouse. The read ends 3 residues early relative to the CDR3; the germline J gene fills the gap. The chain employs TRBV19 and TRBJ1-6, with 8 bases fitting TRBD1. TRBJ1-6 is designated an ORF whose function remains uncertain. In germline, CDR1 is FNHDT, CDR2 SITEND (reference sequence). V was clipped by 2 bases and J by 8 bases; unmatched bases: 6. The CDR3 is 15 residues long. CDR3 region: CASSMKAGGDSPLYF. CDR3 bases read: TGTGCCAGCAGTATGAAGGCAGGGGGCGATTCGCCC.

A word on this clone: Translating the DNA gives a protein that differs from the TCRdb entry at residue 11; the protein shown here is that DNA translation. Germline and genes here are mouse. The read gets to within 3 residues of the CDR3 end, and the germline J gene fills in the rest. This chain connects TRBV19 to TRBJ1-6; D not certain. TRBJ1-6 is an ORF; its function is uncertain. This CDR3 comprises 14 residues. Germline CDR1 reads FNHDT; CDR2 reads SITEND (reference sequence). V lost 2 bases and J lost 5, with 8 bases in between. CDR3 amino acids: CASSMRQNNSPLYF. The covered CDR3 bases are TGTGCCAGCAGTATGAGACAAAATAATTCGCCC.

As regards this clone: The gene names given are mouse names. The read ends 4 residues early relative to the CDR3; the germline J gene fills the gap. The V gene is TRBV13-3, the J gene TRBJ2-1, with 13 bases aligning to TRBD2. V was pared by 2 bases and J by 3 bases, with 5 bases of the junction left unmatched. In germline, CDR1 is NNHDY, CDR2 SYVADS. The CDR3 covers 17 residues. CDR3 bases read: TGTGCCAGCAGTGAATCCGGGACTGGGGGGGGCTATGCT. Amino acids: CASSESGTGGGYA. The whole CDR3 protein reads CASSESGTGGGYAEQFF.

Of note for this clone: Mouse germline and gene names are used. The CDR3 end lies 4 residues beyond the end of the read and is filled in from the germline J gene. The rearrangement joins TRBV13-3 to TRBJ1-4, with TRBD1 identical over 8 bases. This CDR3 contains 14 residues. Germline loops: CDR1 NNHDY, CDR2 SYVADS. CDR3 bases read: TGTGCCAGCAGTAGTCAGGGGGCGGGCGAA. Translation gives CASSSQGAGE. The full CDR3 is CASSSQGAGERLFF.

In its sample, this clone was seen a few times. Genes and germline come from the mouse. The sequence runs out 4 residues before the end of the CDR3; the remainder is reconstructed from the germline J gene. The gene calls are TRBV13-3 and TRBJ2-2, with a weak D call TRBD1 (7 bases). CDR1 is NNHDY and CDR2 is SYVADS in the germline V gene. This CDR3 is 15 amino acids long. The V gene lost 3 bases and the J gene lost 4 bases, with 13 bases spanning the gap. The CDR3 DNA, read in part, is TGTGCCAGCAGTGGAGGGGGCGACGGCACCGGG. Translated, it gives CASSGGGDGTG. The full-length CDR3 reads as CASSGGGDGTGQLYF.

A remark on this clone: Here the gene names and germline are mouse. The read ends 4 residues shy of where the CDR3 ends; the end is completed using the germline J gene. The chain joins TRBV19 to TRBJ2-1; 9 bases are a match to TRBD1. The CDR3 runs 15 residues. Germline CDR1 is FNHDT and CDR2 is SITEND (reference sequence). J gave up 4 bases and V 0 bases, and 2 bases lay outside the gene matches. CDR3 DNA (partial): TGTGCCAGCAGTATAGCGACAGGGGGGTATGCT. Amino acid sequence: CASSIATGGYA. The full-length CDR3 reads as CASSIATGGYAEQFF.